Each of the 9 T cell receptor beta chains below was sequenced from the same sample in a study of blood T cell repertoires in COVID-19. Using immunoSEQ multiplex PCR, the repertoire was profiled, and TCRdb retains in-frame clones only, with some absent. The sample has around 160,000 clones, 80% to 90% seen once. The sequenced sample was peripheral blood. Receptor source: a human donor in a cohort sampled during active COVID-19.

The CDR3 protein is CASSKTGGVEAFF. The CDR3 coding sequence is TGTGCCAGCAGCAAGACAGGGGGCGTCGAAGCTTTCTTT. The chain uses TRBV3-1 (or the pseudogene TRBV3-2) and TRBJ1-1; the match to TRBD1 covers 10 bases. Germline V gives CDR1 LGHDT, CDR2 YNNKEL (reference sequence). J was trimmed by 8 bases and V by 5 bases; bases with no gene match: 5. The CDR3 has 13 residues.

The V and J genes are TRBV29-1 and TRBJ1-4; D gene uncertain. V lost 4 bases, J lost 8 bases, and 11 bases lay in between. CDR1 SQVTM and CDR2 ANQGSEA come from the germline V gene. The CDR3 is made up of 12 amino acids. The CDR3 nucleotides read TGCAGCGTTGGACTGTCCGGAGAAAAACTGTTTTTT. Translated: CSVGLSGEKLFF.

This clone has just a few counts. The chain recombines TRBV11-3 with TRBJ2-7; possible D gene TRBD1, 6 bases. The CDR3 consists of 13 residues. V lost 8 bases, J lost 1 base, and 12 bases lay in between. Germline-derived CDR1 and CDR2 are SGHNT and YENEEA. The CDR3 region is CASAQGSSYEQYF. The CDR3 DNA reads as TGTGCCAGCGCACAGGGATCATCCTACGAGCAGTACTTC.

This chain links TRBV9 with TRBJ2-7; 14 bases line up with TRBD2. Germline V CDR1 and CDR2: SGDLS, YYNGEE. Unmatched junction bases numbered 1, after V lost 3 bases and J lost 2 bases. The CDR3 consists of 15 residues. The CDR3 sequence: CASSEGLAGAYEQYF. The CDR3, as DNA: TGTGCCAGCAGCGAGGGACTAGCGGGGGCCTACGAGCAGTACTTC.

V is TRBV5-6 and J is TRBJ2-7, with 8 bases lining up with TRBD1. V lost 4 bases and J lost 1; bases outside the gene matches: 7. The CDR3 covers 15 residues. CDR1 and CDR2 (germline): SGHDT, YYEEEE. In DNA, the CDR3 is TGTGCCAGCAGCCAGAGACAGGGGCGTTCCTACGAGCAGTACTTC. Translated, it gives CASSQRQGRSYEQYF.

The CDR3 region is CASSGQGSSYEQYF. In nucleotides, the CDR3 is TGTGCCAGCAGCGGCCAGGGGAGCTCCTACGAGCAGTACTTC. The chain links TRBV13 to TRBJ2-7; D possibly corresponds to TRBD1 (6 bases). The CDR3 covers 14 residues. V was shortened by 5 bases and J by 0 bases, with 11 bases between the two germline ends. Germline CDR1 PRHDT, CDR2 FYEKMQ (reference sequence).

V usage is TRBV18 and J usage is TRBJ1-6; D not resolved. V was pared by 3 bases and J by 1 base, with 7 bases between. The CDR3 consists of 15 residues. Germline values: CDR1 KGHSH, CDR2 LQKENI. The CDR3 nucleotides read TGTGCCAGCTCACCGGGAGAATCCTATAATTCACCCCTCCACTTT. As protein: CASSPGESYNSPLHF.

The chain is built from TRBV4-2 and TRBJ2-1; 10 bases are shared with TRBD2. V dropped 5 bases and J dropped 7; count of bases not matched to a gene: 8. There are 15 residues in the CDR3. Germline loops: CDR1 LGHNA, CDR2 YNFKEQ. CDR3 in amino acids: CASSKAGGPKNEQFF. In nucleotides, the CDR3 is TGTGCCAGCAGCAAAGCGGGGGGGCCGAAGAATGAGCAGTTCTTC.

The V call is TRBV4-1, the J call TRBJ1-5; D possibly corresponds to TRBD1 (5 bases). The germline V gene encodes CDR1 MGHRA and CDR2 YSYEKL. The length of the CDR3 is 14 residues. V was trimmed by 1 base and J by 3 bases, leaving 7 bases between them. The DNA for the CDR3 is TGCGCCAGCAGCCAAGGAGGACACAATCAGCCCCAGCATTTT. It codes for CASSQGGHNQPQHF.